This T cell receptor beta chain was profiled in a study of blood T cells in healthy people across ages. Whole-study findings and limits: Not knowing donor CMV status may have confounded expanded clonotype changes. There was a strong correlation between TCR beta diversity and naive T cell percentage.

Germline loops: CDR1 DFQATT, CDR2 SNEGSKA (reference sequence). This CDR3 is 15 amino acids long. V was clipped by 3 bases and J by 0 bases, with 12 bases between them. A second PCR of 7 to 11 cycles used a sample-barcoded 5' primer and a J-beta primer mix. The yield of each sample was at least 2.5 million CDR3-containing paired-end reads. TCRdb re-analysed the 5' RACE reads in MiXCR, keeping a single row per CDR3 protein. The sample lists about 1.1 million distinct CDR3 sequences; 30% to 40% were seen once. About this clonotype itself: Its specificity is unknown.

V is TRBV20-1 and J is TRBJ2-1; no definite D call. Sequenced material: blood. The sequence came from a man younger than 30 in good health. CDR3 loop: CSARRNGASYNEQFF. CDR3 nucleotides: TGCAGTGCTAGGCGAAACGGTGCCTCCTACAATGAGCAGTTCTTC.